This TCR beta chain was found in a study of T cell repertoires in cytomegalovirus infection. As for the study in general: Through public TCR beta signatures, both CMV infection and matching HLA type were indicated. Points from the study as a whole: Dominant in the ex vivo response were TCR beta clonotypes restricted by HLA-C and specific for CMV. Pooled public TCR beta family frequency picked out CMV carriers with the relevant HLA.

TCRdb passed the reads through MiXCR, listing each CDR3 protein once. Of under 250,000 distinct CDR3 sequences listed, 6% to 8% were seen once; the top ten hold 6.5%. This CDR3 has 14 amino acids. Germline CDR1 and CDR2: PRHDT and FYEKMQ (reference sequence). Trimming took 5 bases from V and 0 from J, leaving 10 bases between them. This clonotype was seen a handful of times. The target antigen is unknown. This sequence joins TRBV13 and TRBJ2-5; D uncertain. This clonotype originated in a human donor in good health (CMV status not recorded). Some clones in this sample may be carry-over from other donors' samples. Sequenced sample: PBMCs. DNA of the CDR3: TGTGCCAGCAGCCAGTTTATGTACCAAGAGACCCAGTACTTC. As protein: CASSQFMYQETQYF. The full variable domain, completed using reference TRBV13 and TRBJ2-5, is AAGVIQSPRHLIKEKRETATLKCYPIPRHDTVYWYQQGPGQDPQFLISFYEKMQSDKGSIPDRFSAQQFSDYHSELNMSSLELGDSALYFCASSQFMYQETQYFGPGTRLLVL.